This T cell receptor (beta chain) originates from a study of T cell responses to AZD1222 COVID-19 vaccine. The germline gives CDR1 SGHVS, CDR2 FQNEAQ. Deletions cut 1 base from V and 4 bases from J, with 7 bases between. CDR3 length: 13 residues. Comments on this clone: Its specificity is not known. The sample holds other DNA sequences that translate to the same CDR3.

The method was immunoSEQ multiplex PCR; TCRdb's version includes in-frame clones alone and lacks a portion of them. The sample contains about 120,000 clones, about 92% of which appear only once. Overall study results and limits: Nearly half of the spike-specific TCRs reportedly recognize variant regions that carry no mutations. Sampling that yielded the repertoires occurred only after the peak T cell response. Vaccination with two AZD1222 doses was followed by a rise in Spike-specific TCR breadth and depth. Donors in the cohort were predominantly white British and more often female, and clonal diversity was possibly underestimated.

The chain links TRBV7-8 to TRBJ1-2; D possibly corresponds to TRBD1 (5 bases). This specimen consisted of peripheral blood, obtained 28 days after the second AZD1222 dose. This TCR was sampled from an adult who received the AZD1222 COVID-19 vaccine. The CDR3 region is CASSLGGGYGYTF. Written as DNA, the CDR3 is TGTGCCAGCAGCTTAGGGGGGGGCTATGGCTACACCTTC. Together with reference TRBV7-8 and TRBJ1-2, the CDR3 gives the full variable domain: GAGVSQSPRYKVAKRGQDVALRCDPISGHVSLFWYQQALGQGPEFLTYFQNEAQLDKSGLPSDRFFAERPEGSVSTLKIQRTQQEDSAVYLCASSLGGGYGYTFGSGTRLTVV.